This T cell receptor beta chain emerged from a study of chemoradiotherapy in HPV16-positive cancers. In germline, CDR1 is SEHNR, CDR2 FQNEAQ (reference sequence). The CDR3 consists of 15 residues. J gave up 7 bases and V 1 base, and 3 bases lay outside the gene matches. Only in-frame clones appear in the TCRdb table, and some are missing; sequencing was by immunoSEQ multiplex PCR. The data show some 34,000 clones, around 86% seen once. The sample in question was blood, obtained from a patient who underwent chemoradiotherapy. The chain joins TRBV7-9 to TRBJ2-1; TRBD2 matches at 11 bases. The source is a human donor with HPV-associated anogenital cancer. Here the CDR3 reads CASSLVAGGWNEQFF. CDR3 bases: TGTGCCAGCAGCTTAGTAGCGGGGGGGTGGAATGAGCAGTTCTTC.